This is a list of T cell receptor beta chains from one sample in a study of OX40 agonist ivuxolimab in advanced cancers. Method: immunoSEQ multiplex PCR; TCRdb's copy keeps in-frame clones and lacks some. Of 30,000 to 45,000 clones detected, more than 75% appear once; the ten largest clones hold 13%. This specimen was CD4+ or CD8+ T cells sorted from blood, taken in a trial of the OX40 agonist ivuxolimab. The receptors derive from an adult with an advanced solid tumor such as melanoma, head and neck, liver or kidney cancer. The CDR3 runs from the conserved cysteine through the conserved F or W. Fields, in order: clone size, V gene, D gene, J gene, CDR3 DNA, CDR3 protein. A D gene is named only where the DNA matches it firmly. Clone size is given for some rows only: seen once, a few or many times, or a class if the clone is expanded.

>NA|TRBV19|NA|TRBJ2-7
TGTGCCAGTGATGGTGGAGGCTACGAGCAGTACTTC
CASDGGGYEQYF
>NA|TRBV6-5|NA|TRBJ2-1
TGTGCCAGCACCTACGCGGCTAGCTTGAATGAGCAGTTCTTC
CASTYAASLNEQFF
>NA|TRBV2|NA|TRBJ1-4
TGTGCCAGCAGTGATGCGGACAGCGGTAATGAAAAACTGTTTTTT
CASSDADSGNEKLFF
>NA|TRBV7-9|TRBD2|TRBJ2-1
TGTGCCAGCAGCCTGACTAGCGGGAGTCTCCATGAGCAGTTCTTC
CASSLTSGSLHEQFF
>NA|TRBV6-5|NA|TRBJ2-1
TGTGCCAGCAGTTACTCGATTGGGTTCTACAATGAGCAGTTCTTC
CASSYSIGFYNEQFF
>NA|TRBV28|NA|TRBJ2-2
TGTGCCAGCACCCTAGGGGGCACCGGGGAGCTGTTTTTT
CASTLGGTGELFF
>NA|TRBV4-3|NA|TRBJ2-1
TGCGCCAGCAGCCAAGATTGGCAGGGGTCCCACAATGAGCAGTTCTTC
CASSQDWQGSHNEQFF
>NA|TRBV27|TRBD1|TRBJ2-1
TGTGCCAGCAGGTCGACTACAGGGGGCCCTTTTAATGAGCAGTTCTTC
CASRSTTGGPFNEQFF
>NA|TRBV6-1|NA|TRBJ1-5
TGTGCCAGCAGTGGAACGGGATTTGGCAATCAGCCCCAGCATTTT
CASSGTGFGNQPQHF
>NA|TRBV6-6|NA|TRBJ1-2
TGTGCCAGCAGTTACTCCCCGGGAATTAACTATGGCTACACCTTC
CASSYSPGINYGYTF
>NA|TRBV19|TRBD2|TRBJ2-1
TGTGCCAGTAGTCCTGGACTAGCGGGTTCCTACAATGAGCAGTTCTTC
CASSPGLAGSYNEQFF
>NA|TRBV28|NA|TRBJ2-7
TGTGCCAGCAGCCTAGCTGCATACGAGCAGTACTTC
CASSLAAYEQYF
>NA|TRBV7-9|NA|TRBJ2-7
TGTGCCAGCAGCCATAGCAACAGGGCCAACGAGCAGTACTTC
CASSHSNRANEQYF
>few|TRBV7-3|NA|TRBJ2-1
TGTGCCAGCAGCTTAGAGAGCTCCTACAATGAGCAGTTCTTC
CASSLESSYNEQFF
>NA|TRBV10-3|TRBD2|TRBJ2-7
TGTGCCATCGCGTCGGGAGGCGAGCAGTACTTC
CAIASGGEQYF
>NA|TRBV9|TRBD2|TRBJ2-2
TGTGCCAGCAGCGCCCTCCCCGGGACTAGCGGGCGGGGGGAGCTGTTTTTT
CASSALPGTSGRGELFF
>NA|TRBV6-5|NA|TRBJ2-7
TGTGCCAGCAGCCGAGGACTACGAGTCTACGAGCAGTACTTC
CASSRGLRVYEQYF
>NA|TRBV2|NA|TRBJ2-1
TGTGCCAGCAGTGTACATGAGCAGTTCTTC
CASSVHEQFF
>NA|TRBV18|NA|TRBJ2-7
TGTGCCAGCTCACCATTGGATGCGGGTAACTACGAGCAGTACTTC
CASSPLDAGNYEQYF
>few|TRBV19|NA|TRBJ2-2
TGTGCCAGTAGCCATTTCGTTCGGAACACCGGGGAGCTGTTTTTT
CASSHFVRNTGELFF
>NA|TRBV19|NA|TRBJ1-4
TGTGCCAGTAGTCCGACGGGTTTAACGGAACTGTTTTTT
CASSPTGLTELFF
>once|TRBV13|NA|TRBJ1-4
TGTGCCAGCAGCTTTGGGGTCACTAATGAAAAACTGTTTTTT
CASSFGVTNEKLFF
>NA|TRBV27|NA|TRBJ2-6
TGTGCCAGCAGTTTAAGGGGGTATGCCCTCTCTGGGGCCAACGTCCTGACTTTC
CASSLRGYALSGANVLTF
>NA|TRBV5-4|TRBD1|TRBJ1-5
TGTGCCAGCAGCTTAGGAGGGGGCGGTCAGCCCCAGCATTTT
CASSLGGGGQPQHF
>NA|TRBV14|TRBD1|TRBJ2-7
TGTGCCAGCAGCCAGGTCGACAGGGCGATCGAGCAGTACTTC
CASSQVDRAIEQYF
>NA|TRBV28|NA|TRBJ2-7
TGTGCCAGCAGTTTCGACAGTTTGCAGTACTTC
CASSFDSLQYF
>NA|TRBV30|NA|TRBJ2-6
TGTGCCTGGAGTGGGGACTCTGGGGCCAACGTCCTGACTTTC
CAWSGDSGANVLTF
>NA|TRBV19|TRBD1|TRBJ2-3
TGTGCCAGTAGCAGCCGAGACAGGGGTTCAGATACGCAGTATTTT
CASSSRDRGSDTQYF
>NA|TRBV2|NA|TRBJ2-1
TGTGCCAGCAGTCACAGGATAAATGAGCAGTTCTTC
CASSHRINEQFF
>NA|TRBV9|NA|TRBJ2-1
TGTGCCAGCAGTGCCGCTAGCGGCCCAGGGGATGAGCAGTTCTTC
CASSAASGPGDEQFF
>NA|TRBV9|NA|TRBJ2-7
TGTGCCAGCAGCGTAGGTGGGGGGACCTACGAGCAGTACTTC
CASSVGGGTYEQYF
>NA|TRBV5-4|NA|TRBJ1-1
TGTGCCAGCAGCTTCAGGGGCATGAACACTGAAGCTTTCTTT
CASSFRGMNTEAFF
>NA|TRBV18|NA|TRBJ2-1
TGTGCCAGCTCACTAGAGACTCCCGTCTCCTACAATGAGCAGTTCTTC
CASSLETPVSYNEQFF
>NA|TRBV5-1|NA|TRBJ1-1
TGCGCCAGCAGCTTAAATCTATACAGAATCGCTGAAGCTTTCTTT
CASSLNLYRIAEAFF
>NA|TRBV4-3|NA|TRBJ2-7
TGCGCCAGCAGCCAAGACTCGGGGGCCTACGAGCAGTACTTC
CASSQDSGAYEQYF
>NA|TRBV6-5|TRBD1|TRBJ1-2
TGTGCCAGCAGTTCGTCGGACAGGCCCGACTATGGCTACACCTTC
CASSSSDRPDYGYTF
>NA|TRBV9|NA|TRBJ2-1
TGTGCCAGCAGCGAACGTGGTATGAGAAATGAGCAGTTCTTC
CASSERGMRNEQFF
>NA|TRBV29-1|NA|TRBJ2-7
TGCAGCGTCGCAGGGGATTCGTCCTCCCACGAGCAGTACTTC
CSVAGDSSSHEQYF
>NA|TRBV7-9|NA|TRBJ1-2
TGTGCCAGCAGCTTAGCGGCAGATCCGGGCGGCTACACCTTC
CASSLAADPGGYTF
>NA|TRBV5-6|NA|TRBJ2-7
TGTGCCAGCAACCCCCCGCGGTCTCATGCCTCCTACGAGCAGTACTTC
CASNPPRSHASYEQYF
>NA|TRBV13|TRBD1|TRBJ1-1
TGTGCCAGCAGCTTGGGCACGGGACAGGCTATGAACACTGAAGCTTTCTTT
CASSLGTGQAMNTEAFF
>NA|TRBV18|NA|TRBJ1-4
TGTGCCAGCTCAACCCAGGACGGAAATGAAAAACTGTTTTTT
CASSTQDGNEKLFF
>NA|TRBV28|TRBD1|TRBJ1-1
TGTGCCAGCAGTACTCGACAGGGGGCGCGGGTTGAAGCTTTCTTT
CASSTRQGARVEAFF
>NA|TRBV5-1|NA|TRBJ2-1
TGCGCCAGCAGCTTTGGGTACAATGAGCAGTTCTTC
CASSFGYNEQFF
>NA|TRBV7-2|NA|TRBJ2-7
TGTGCCAGCAGCTCCACAGGGCCCTTCTCCTACGAGCAGTACTTC
CASSSTGPFSYEQYF
>NA|TRBV27|NA|TRBJ2-7
TGTGCCAGCAGTTTAACGCTCGGACTCCTCTACGAGCAGTACTTC
CASSLTLGLLYEQYF
>NA|TRBV28|NA|TRBJ2-7
TGTGCCAGCAGTTTAAATCGGGGTTTGAACGAGCAGTACTTC
CASSLNRGLNEQYF
>medium-sized|TRBV28|NA|TRBJ2-3
TGTGCCAGCAGTCTACATCCATCCACAGATACGCAGTATTTT
CASSLHPSTDTQYF
>NA|TRBV28|NA|TRBJ1-5
TGTGCCAGCAGTTCGGGACTCCACAATCAGCCCCAGCATTTT
CASSSGLHNQPQHF